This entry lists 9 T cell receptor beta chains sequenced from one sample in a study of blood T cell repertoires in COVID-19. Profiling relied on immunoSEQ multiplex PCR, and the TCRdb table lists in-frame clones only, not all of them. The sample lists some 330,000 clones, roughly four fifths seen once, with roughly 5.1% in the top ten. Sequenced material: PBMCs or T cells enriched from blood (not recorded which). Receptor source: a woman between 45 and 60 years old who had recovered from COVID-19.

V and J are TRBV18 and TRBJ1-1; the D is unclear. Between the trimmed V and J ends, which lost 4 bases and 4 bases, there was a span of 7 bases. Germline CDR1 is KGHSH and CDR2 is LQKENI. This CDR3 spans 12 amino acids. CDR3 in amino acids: CASSLLGTEAFF. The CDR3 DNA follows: TGTGCCAGCTCACTGCTCGGCACTGAAGCTTTCTTT.

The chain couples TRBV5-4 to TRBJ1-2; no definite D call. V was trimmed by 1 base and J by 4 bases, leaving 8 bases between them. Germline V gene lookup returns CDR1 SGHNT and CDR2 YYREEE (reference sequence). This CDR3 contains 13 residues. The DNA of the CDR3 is TGTGCCAGCAGCTTGCGGGGAGGCTATGGCTACACCTTC. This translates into CASSLRGGYGYTF.

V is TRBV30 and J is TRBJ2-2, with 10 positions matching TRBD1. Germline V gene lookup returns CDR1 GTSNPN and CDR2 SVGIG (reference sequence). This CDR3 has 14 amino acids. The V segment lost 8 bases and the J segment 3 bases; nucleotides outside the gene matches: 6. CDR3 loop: CALSGTGDTGELFF. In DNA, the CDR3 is TGTGCCCTAAGTGGGACAGGGGACACCGGGGAGCTGTTTTTT. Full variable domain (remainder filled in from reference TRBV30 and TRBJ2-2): SQTIHQWPATLVQPVGSPLSLECTVEGTSNPNLYWYRQAAGRGLQLLFYSVGIGQISSEVPQNLSASRPQDRQFILSSKKLLLSDSGFYLCALSGTGDTGELFFGEGSRLTVL.

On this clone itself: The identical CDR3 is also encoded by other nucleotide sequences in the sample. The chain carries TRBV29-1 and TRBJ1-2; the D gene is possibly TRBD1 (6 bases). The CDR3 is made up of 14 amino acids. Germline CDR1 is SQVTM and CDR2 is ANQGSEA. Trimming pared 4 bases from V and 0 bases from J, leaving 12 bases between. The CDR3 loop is CSVGTAGPNYGYTF. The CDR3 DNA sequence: TGCAGCGTTGGGACAGCCGGGCCTAACTATGGCTACACCTTC.

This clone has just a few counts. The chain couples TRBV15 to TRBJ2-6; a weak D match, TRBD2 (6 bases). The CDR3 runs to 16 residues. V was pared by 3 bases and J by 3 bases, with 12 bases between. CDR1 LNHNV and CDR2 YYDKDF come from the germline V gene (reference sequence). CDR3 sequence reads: CATSSVSGLGANVLTF. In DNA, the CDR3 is TGTGCCACCAGCAGCGTAAGCGGGCTTGGGGCCAACGTCCTGACTTTC.

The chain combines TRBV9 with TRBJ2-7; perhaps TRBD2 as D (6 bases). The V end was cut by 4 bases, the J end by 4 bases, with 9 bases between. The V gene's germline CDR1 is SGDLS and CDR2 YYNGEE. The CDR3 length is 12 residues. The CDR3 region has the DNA TGTGCCAGCAGCCCGGGGGATTACGAGCAGTACTTC. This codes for CASSPGDYEQYF.

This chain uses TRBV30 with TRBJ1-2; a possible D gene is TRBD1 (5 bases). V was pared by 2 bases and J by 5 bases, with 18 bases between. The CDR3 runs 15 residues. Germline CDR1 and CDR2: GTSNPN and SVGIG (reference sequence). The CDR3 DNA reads TGTGCCTGGAGTCCGACACGGGGGACGGAGTATGGCTACACCTTC. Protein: CAWSPTRGTEYGYTF.

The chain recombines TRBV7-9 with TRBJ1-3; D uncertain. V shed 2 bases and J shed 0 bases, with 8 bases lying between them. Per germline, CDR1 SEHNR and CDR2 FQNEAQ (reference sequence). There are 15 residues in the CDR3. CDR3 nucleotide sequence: TGTGCCAGCAGCTTACAGGCCAGCTCTGGAAACACCATATATTTT. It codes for CASSLQASSGNTIYF.

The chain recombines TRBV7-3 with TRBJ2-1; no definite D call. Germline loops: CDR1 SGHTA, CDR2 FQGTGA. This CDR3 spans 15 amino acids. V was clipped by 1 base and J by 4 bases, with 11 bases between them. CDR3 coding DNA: TGTGCCAGCAGCTTAAATGGCCCATCTTACAATGAGCAGTTCTTC. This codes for CASSLNGPSYNEQFF.